This TCR beta chain comes out of a study of T cells expressing NK-cell markers. Findings of the study overall: Dominant NKG2C+ clonotypes made up roughly 1.0-7.5% of CD8+ T cells in roughly 6 donors.

Remarks on this clonotype: Its antigen is undetermined.

The germline gives CDR1 SGHTA, CDR2 FQGTGA. CDR3 length: 16 amino acids. From its re-call of the 5' RACE reads, TCRdb lists each CDR3 protein once, without DNA. The sample yields around 100,000 distinct CDR3 sequences, of which the top ten take up about a fifth. The chain links TRBV7-3 to TRBJ2-1; TCRdb calls TRBD2, which cannot be checked without DNA. The source of this sequence is a woman aged 18-69 years in good health. Specimen: blood T cells: a sorted CD56 or NKG2C T cell subset, CD4+ or CD8+ T cells, or bulk PBMC T cells (not recorded which). The CDR3 here is CASSQPGLAGVNEQFF.